Below, 14 T cell receptor beta chains from the same sample are listed, as sequenced in a study of human T cells and chemical hapten exposure. In TCRdb, the RACE reads were re-called with MiXCR into one record per CDR3 protein. The sample includes around 120,000 distinct CDR3 sequences, about 13% of them seen just once. Indicated time point: pre-sensitization, week 0. The treatment is: therapeutic diphenylcyclopropenone sensitization with weekly scalp DPC. Sequenced material: whole blood, taken in connection with sensitization to the hapten diphenylcyclopropenone (DPC). These receptors all stem from a woman younger than 30 with alopecia areata. Some clones in this sample may be carry-over from other donors' samples.

This clonotype has at least ten counts. The rearrangement links TRBV12-3 or TRBV12-4 to TRBJ2-1; a weak D match, TRBD1 (6 bases). CDR3 size: 15 residues. V was trimmed by 6 bases and J by 10 bases, leaving 22 bases between them. CDR3 in DNA: TGTGCCAGCAGCCAGTCCGGATGGGGGCTGGGGGAGCAGTTCTTC. Translated: CASSQSGWGLGEQFF.

This clonotype was observed a few times. This chain uses TRBV7-3 with TRBJ1-2, with D perhaps matching TRBD1 (6 bases). This CDR3 comprises 13 residues. Germline assignment: CDR1 SGHTA and CDR2 FQGTGA. V was trimmed by 5 bases and J by 2 bases, leaving 9 bases between them. The DNA for the CDR3 is TGTGCCAGCAGCCCCGGGACAAACTATGGCTACACCTTC. Amino acids: CASSPGTNYGYTF.

In this sample, this clonotype turned up a few times. The CDR3: CASSQDLHGSSSGNTIYF. The CDR3, as DNA: TGCGCCAGCAGCCAAGATCTGCACGGGAGCTCCTCTGGAAACACCATATATTTT. V usage is TRBV4-3 and J usage is TRBJ1-3; D not resolved. Germline V gives CDR1 LGHNA, CDR2 YSLEER. This CDR3 contains 18 residues. V shed 0 bases and J shed 0 bases, with 15 bases lying between them.

In DNA form, the CDR3 reads TGCGCCAGCAGCCAAGAAACCGGGACTAGCACAGATACGCAGTATTTT. It codes for CASSQETGTSTDTQYF. This chain connects TRBV4-3 to TRBJ2-3; D is possibly TRBD2 (6 bases). The V and J ends lost 0 bases and 0 bases respectively, with 10 bases between them. This CDR3 has 16 amino acids. Germline loops: CDR1 LGHNA, CDR2 YSLEER.

The table lists this clonotype with a few counts. The CDR3 nucleotides read TGTGCCAGCAGCCAAGATTTCCCCACAGGGAACACCGGGGAGCTGTTTTTT. Amino acids: CASSQDFPTGNTGELFF. The V call is TRBV4-2, the J call TRBJ2-2, with TRBD1 as a possible D gene (5 bases). The CDR3 is 17 residues long. Germline CDR1 reads LGHNA; CDR2 reads YNFKEQ. Trimming removed 0 bases from V and 1 base from J, with 12 bases in between.

This clonotype was counted many times. The rearrangement links TRBV6-1 to TRBJ2-6; possibly TRBD2 for D (5 bases). This CDR3 is 15 amino acids long. Trimming took off 1 base at V and 1 base at J, with 5 bases between the two ends. Germline CDR1 reads MNHNS; CDR2 reads SASEGT. In nucleotides, the CDR3 is TGTGCCAGCAGTGAAGGGACTTCTGGGGCCAACGTCCTGACTTTC. It specifies CASSEGTSGANVLTF.

The CDR3 region is CASSSMTGLETQYF. As DNA, the CDR3 is TGTGCCAGCAGTTCTATGACAGGTTTGGAGACCCAGTACTTC. V gene TRBV7-8 combines with J gene TRBJ2-5; D perhaps matches TRBD1 (6 bases). Between the trimmed V and J ends, which lost 6 bases and 5 bases, there was a span of 16 bases. The CDR3 runs 14 residues. Germline V gene sequence: CDR1 SGHVS, CDR2 FQNEAQ.

This clonotype was counted a few times. This sequence joins TRBV18 and TRBJ2-5; TRBD1 aligns across 10 bases. V was clipped by 0 bases and J by 4 bases; unmatched bases: 8. Germline loops: CDR1 KGHSH, CDR2 LQKENI. This CDR3 is 17 amino acids long. CDR3 sequence (DNA): TGTGCCAGCTCACCACCGCGACAGGGGGCGCGTGGAGAGACCCAGTACTTC. Its translation is CASSPPRQGARGETQYF.

This clonotype was observed at least ten times. The V and J genes are TRBV6-2 or TRBV6-3 and TRBJ1-1, with D hard to call. The CDR3 spans 12 residues. The germline CDR1 and CDR2 sequences are MNHEY and SVGEGT. Trimming pared 2 bases from V and 4 bases from J, leaving 5 bases between. The CDR3 region is CASSYGVTEAFF. Written as DNA, the CDR3 is TGTGCCAGCAGTTACGGAGTCACTGAAGCTTTCTTT.

This clonotype was seen repeatedly, ten times or more. V and J are TRBV25-1 and TRBJ1-1; D possibly corresponds to TRBD1 (6 bases). The CDR3 covers 15 residues. Germline CDR1 is MGHDK and CDR2 is SYGVNS. Trimming cost V 2 bases and J 8 bases, with 18 bases left between them. For the CDR3, the DNA is TGTGCCAGCAGTGAACCCGAGAGGGGGAGAGGAGAAGCTTTCTTT. Encoded protein: CASSEPERGRGEAFF. Variable domain in full (rest from reference TRBV25-1 and TRBJ1-1): EADIYQTPRYLVIGTGKKITLECSQTMGHDKMYWYQQDPGMELHLIHYSYGVNSTEKGDLSSESTVSRIRTEHFPLTLESARPSHTSQYLCASSEPERGRGEAFFGQGTRLTVV.

The chain is built from TRBV20-1 and TRBJ2-7; TRBD2 aligns across 13 bases. The ends lost 3 bases at V and 2 bases at J; junction bases unmatched: 4. CDR1 and CDR2 (germline): DFQATT, SNEGSKA (reference sequence). The CDR3 runs to 15 residues. The CDR3 DNA follows: TGCAGTGCTAGCGACGGGACTAGCGGGACCTACGAGCAGTACTTC. The encoded protein is CSASDGTSGTYEQYF.

This clonotype came up a few times. The J gene is TRBJ1-6, the V gene TRBV11-2; D uncertain. This CDR3 is 15 amino acids long. Germline V gene lookup returns CDR1 SGHAT and CDR2 FQNNGV. Trimming left V 1 base short and J 7 bases short, with 11 bases between. CDR3 bases: TGTGCCAGCAGCTTAGCCCGGGGTCACAATTCACCCCTCCACTTT. Residues: CASSLARGHNSPLHF.

In its sample, this clonotype was seen a few times. The V gene is TRBV19, the J gene TRBJ2-4; a weak D match, TRBD2 (6 bases). V lost 4 bases, J lost 8 bases, and 12 bases lay in between. Germline-derived CDR1 and CDR2 are LNHDA and SQIVND (reference sequence). The CDR3 consists of 13 residues. The CDR3 reads CASSSRSGYIQYF. The DNA of the CDR3 is TGTGCCAGTAGTAGCCGGAGCGGGTACATTCAGTACTTC.

V usage is TRBV19 and J usage is TRBJ1-2; D is ambiguous. The CDR3 contains 13 residues. V shed 3 bases and J shed 7 bases, with 12 bases lying between them. Germline CDR1 LNHDA, CDR2 SQIVND (reference sequence). The CDR3 is CASSMGPSGGYTF. The CDR3 coding sequence is TGTGCCAGTAGTATGGGCCCAAGCGGTGGCTACACCTTC.